This TCR beta chain was recovered during a study of cytomegalovirus exposure and HLA in healthy donors. Study context: Unique TCRs numbering roughly 80 million, obtained from HLA-typed donors, made up an early data release.

Donors consisted of healthy bone marrow donors. The study ran its PCR with 60 Vbeta and 13 Jbeta primers. Original analysis: It was a later analysis that counted about 80 million unique TCR beta chains, of which some 9.9 million were shared. Generated by immunoSEQ multiplex PCR, the TCRdb table keeps only in-frame clones and is missing some. For V, J and clone size, that table is used; D and trimming come from the DNA. Among about 130,000 clones, less than 85% were seen once, and the ten largest hold around 20%. This CDR3 is built from 14 residues. Per the germline V gene, CDR1 is SGHVS and CDR2 is FNYEAQ. Trimming cost V 5 bases and J 2 bases, with 13 bases left between them.

This receptor was taken from a man aged 18 to 30 in good health and CMV-seropositive. The chain carries TRBV7-6 and TRBJ2-7, with a tentative D call TRBD1 (6 bases). What was sequenced was PBMCs. CDR3 sequence reads: CASSGTLIPYEQYF. DNA for the CDR3: TGTGCCAGCAGCGGGACATTGATCCCCTACGAGCAGTACTTC.